This T cell receptor beta chain came from a study of spatial heterogeneity in lung cancer. This sample's time point: blood at routine non-recurrence follow-up after resection. Via MiXCR, TCRdb re-called the 5' RACE reads, giving one row per CDR3 protein. The data hold some 32,000 distinct CDR3 sequences, with over 9.5% observed a single time. This clonotype was counted many times. The CDR3 has 11 residues. CDR1 and CDR2 from the germline V gene are SGHRS and YFSETQ. V lost 4 bases and J lost 5, with 7 bases in between. This clonotype was sampled from a female donor with early-stage non-small cell lung cancer. The chain carries TRBV5-1 and TRBJ2-7; possibly TRBD2 for D (5 bases). Sequences were derived from PBMCs, sampled at follow-up. The DNA of the CDR3 is TGCGCCAGCAGCCTCGGGAACGAGCAGTACTTC. This sequence encodes CASSLGNEQYF.